The 7 T cell receptor beta chains given below trace back to one sample, sequenced in a study of cytomegalovirus exposure and HLA in healthy donors (TCRdb year 2017). Libraries came from the immunoSEQ multiplex PCR assay. For the multiplex PCR, a mixture combining 60 forward primers for TCR Vbeta segments and 13 reverse primers for TCR Jbeta segments was used. What TCRdb holds here is the immuneACCESS table cut down to in-frame rearrangements. Part of the clones is not present; checked against another copy, under half of the missing clones reflect an unresolved V gene, and the others are unexplained. This sample is represented by under 200,000 clones; 84% of them were singletons. Of the sample, approximately 0.98% falls within the top ten clones. The material sequenced was PBMCs. These receptors were collected from a man aged 25-45 years in good health and CMV-seronegative.

The chain is built from TRBV15 and TRBJ2-1; D may be TRBD2 (6 bases). The V gene's germline CDR1 is LNHNV and CDR2 YYDKDF (reference sequence). The germline V and J ends were trimmed by 0 bases and 11 bases, with 11 bases remaining between them. CDR3 length: 13 residues. CDR3 DNA: TGTGCCACCAGCAGAGATGGGCGGGAAAAGCAGTTCTTC. Amino acid sequence: CATSRDGREKQFF.

The J gene is TRBJ2-5, the V gene TRBV18; D is perhaps TRBD2 (5 bases). This CDR3 contains 12 residues. Germline V gene data show CDR1 as KGHSH and CDR2 as LQKENI. Deletions cut 3 bases from V and 4 bases from J, with 6 bases between. The CDR3 bases are TGTGCCAGCTCACCGGCGGGAGAGACCCAGTACTTC. This codes for CASSPAGETQYF.

On this clone: Germline is not matched at one junction end, which may reflect a read error. The rearrangement uses TRBV6-1 and TRBJ1-1; no firm D call. This CDR3 has 14 amino acids. Germline V gene lookup returns CDR1 MNHNS and CDR2 SASEGT. The DNA of the CDR3 is TGTGCCAGCATGTCGGGGTTTGGGAACACTGGAGCTTTCTTT. Amino acid sequence: CASMSGFGNTGAFF.

A note on this clone: An end of the junction differs from the germline gene, which may be a read error. V gene TRBV7-9 combines with J gene TRBJ2-3; the match to TRBD1 covers 8 bases. This CDR3 is 15 amino acids long. Per the germline V gene, CDR1 is SEHNR and CDR2 is FQNEAQ (reference sequence). This CDR3 reads CSSSWTGQGTDTQYF. The CDR3 coding sequence is TGTTCCAGCAGCTGGACGGGACAGGGCACAGATACGCAGTATTTT.

The chain carries TRBV28 and TRBJ1-5, with 7 nucleotides matching TRBD1. The germline CDR1 and CDR2 sequences are MDHEN and SYDVKM. Trimming took 5 bases from V and 1 from J; bases not matched to a gene: 8. The CDR3 covers 16 residues. The CDR3 reads CASSVLGTVSNQPQHF. Written as DNA, the CDR3 is TGTGCCAGCAGTGTTCTCGGGACAGTGAGCAATCAGCCCCAGCATTTT.

This rearrangement joins TRBV6-5 to TRBJ1-1, with 8 bases lining up with TRBD1. The trim removed 6 bases at V and 4 bases at J, leaving 7 bases unmatched. The CDR3 length is 14 residues. CDR1 is MNHEY, CDR2 SVGAGI, per germline. CDR3 sequence reads: CASSEQGAATEAFF. DNA for the CDR3: TGTGCCAGCAGCGAGCAGGGGGCGGCCACTGAAGCTTTCTTT.

The count of this clone is one. The chain has TRBV5-1 and TRBJ2-1; maybe TRBD2 (6 bases). V was pared by 0 bases and J by 9 bases, with 13 bases between. The CDR3 sequence is 14 residues long. CDR1 and CDR2 (germline): SGHRS, YFSETQ. The CDR3 loop reads CASSLGRGNAEQFF. For the CDR3, the DNA is TGCGCCAGCAGCTTGGGTCGGGGGAATGCTGAGCAGTTCTTC. Full variable domain (missing parts from reference TRBV5-1 and TRBJ2-1): KAGVTQTPRYLIKTRGQQVTLSCSPISGHRSVSWYQQTPGQGLQFLFEYFSETQRNKGNFPGRFSGRQFSNSRSEMNVSTLELGDSALYLCASSLGRGNAEQFFGPGTRLTVL.